This record looks at one T cell receptor beta chain sequence and its context. Its ends do not fully match the called genes, so a read error is possible. Germline CDR1 reads LGHNT; CDR2 reads FRNRAP. This CDR3 is built from 16 residues. The sample is drawn from a study of blood T cells in healthy people across ages. A second roughly 7 to 11 cycle PCR used barcoded and J-beta primers. Tagging of each cDNA molecule was performed by a template-switch adaptor with 12 random nucleotides. TCRdb processed the 5' RACE reads anew with MiXCR; each CDR3 protein has one entry. The sample yields about 930,000 distinct CDR3 sequences, approximately 32% seen once. The same data also went into a second study, on T cells of mothers and their children. Turning to that study: At a rate of approximately 1.4 ug per 15 ul, cDNA synthesis received all of the extracted RNA. There was no detection of any persistent microchimeric T cell clones.

The sequence derives from a woman aged 40 to 50 in good health. The specimen was blood. The chain links TRBV12-5 to TRBJ1-3; D is perhaps TRBD1 (6 bases). The CDR3 region is CASAEDRFFGGSTIYF. The DNA of the CDR3 is TGTGCTAGTGCCGAGGACAGATTCTTCGGTGGAAGCACCATATATTTT. Based on the CDR3 plus reference TRBV12-5 and TRBJ1-3, the full variable domain is DARVTQTPRHKVTEMGQEVTMRCQPILGHNTVFWYRQTMMQGLELLAYFRNRAPLDDSGMPKDRFSAEMPDATLATLKIQPSEPRDSAVYFCASAEDRFFGGSTIYFGEGSWLTVV.